The 32 T cell receptor beta chains below come from one sample, sequenced in a study of blood T cell repertoires in COVID-19. The data were produced by immunoSEQ multiplex PCR, yet TCRdb's version contains in-frame clones alone and is incomplete. The table lists some 210,000 clones, just under 85% of them singletons. Sample: peripheral blood. These receptors came from a woman between 50 and 59 years old with active or convalescent COVID-19.

The chain links TRBV4-1 to TRBJ1-2; 8 bases map to TRBD1. The J segment lost 6 bases and the V segment lost 1 base, leaving 4 bases of the junction unmatched. Germline V gene lookup returns CDR1 MGHRA and CDR2 YSYEKL. This CDR3 contains 14 residues. CDR3 sequence: CASSQGDRGDGYTF. CDR3 DNA sequence: TGCGCCAGCAGCCAAGGAGACAGGGGCGATGGCTACACCTTC.

The rearrangement joins TRBV7-3 to TRBJ1-1; TRBD1 matches at 7 bases. This CDR3 has 13 residues. The germline V gene has CDR1 SGHTA and CDR2 FQGTGA. V was clipped by 5 bases and J by 4 bases; unmatched bases: 4. CDR3 nucleotides: TGTGCCAGCAGCATCACAGGGGCCACTGAAGCTTTCTTT. It specifies CASSITGATEAFF.

J is TRBJ1-4 and V is TRBV25-1; 7 nucleotides line up with TRBD1. The CDR3 runs to 15 residues. V gave up 3 bases and J gave up 8 bases; unmatched junction bases: 9. Germline V gene data show CDR1 as MGHDK and CDR2 as SYGVNS. CDR3 sequence (DNA): TGTGCCAGCAGTGACAGGGGGTCGAAAGTGGAAAAACTGTTTTTT. It specifies CASSDRGSKVEKLFF.

V and J are TRBV12-5 and TRBJ2-1; no clear D gene. The CDR3 sequence is 13 residues long. Germline assignment: CDR1 LGHNT and CDR2 FRNRAP. Trimming took 7 bases from V and 6 from J, leaving 13 bases between them. CDR3 bases: TGTGCTAGTGCCCCGGGTGTTCTCAATGAGCAGTTCTTC. It is translated as CASAPGVLNEQFF.

V and J are TRBV28 and TRBJ1-5, with D perhaps TRBD1 (6 bases). Germline-derived CDR1 and CDR2 are MDHEN and SYDVKM. The CDR3 covers 15 residues. Trimming pared 6 bases from V and 2 bases from J, leaving 14 bases between. CDR3 amino acids: CASSPRGNGNQPQHF. Here the CDR3 DNA reads TGTGCCAGCAGCCCTAGGGGGAATGGCAATCAGCCCCAGCATTTT.

CDR3 sequence: CASSMRGQGRNTEAFF. The DNA for the CDR3 is TGTGCCAGTAGTATGAGAGGACAGGGGCGGAACACTGAAGCTTTCTTT. This sequence joins TRBV19 and TRBJ1-1, with TRBD1 identical over 9 bases. Germline values: CDR1 LNHDA, CDR2 SQIVND (reference sequence). This CDR3 region has 16 residues. The junction had 6 bases not matched to a gene; V was cut back by 3 bases and J by 1 base.

The chain links TRBV18 to TRBJ2-5; D gene ambiguous. Germline V lookup: CDR1 KGHSH, CDR2 LQKENI. Trimming removed 6 bases at V and 3 bases at J, with 8 bases between. The CDR3 sequence is 12 residues long. As DNA, the CDR3 is TGTGCCAGCTCTATCCTAGAAGAGACCCAGTACTTC. Translating gives CASSILEETQYF.

This clone was seen once. The chain's CDR3 is CASSGQGSLNTEAFF. CDR3 nucleotide sequence: TGTGCCAGCTCGGGACAGGGTTCTTTAAACACTGAAGCTTTCTTT. The chain is built from TRBV6-5 and TRBJ1-1, with 9 positions matching TRBD1. CDR3 length: 15 amino acids. The junction had 9 bases not matched to a gene; V was cut back by 8 bases and J by 2 bases. Germline-derived CDR1 and CDR2 are MNHEY and SVGAGI.

This clone was picked up a small number of times. CDR3 sequence: CASNLAGGNPNTQYF. The CDR3 nucleotides are TGTGCCAGCAACCTAGCGGGGGGAAACCCAAATACGCAGTATTTT. This sequence joins TRBV27 and TRBJ2-3, with 11 bases that match TRBD2. J was trimmed by 7 bases and V by 7 bases; bases with no gene match: 10. The length of the CDR3 is 15 residues. The germline gives CDR1 MNHEY, CDR2 SMNVEV (reference sequence).

The CDR3 DNA follows: TGTGCCAGCAGTTTTTACCCCGGGGGCTACACCTTC. This translates into CASSFYPGGYTF. The V and J genes are TRBV12-3 or TRBV12-4 and TRBJ1-2; no firm D call. V gave up 3 bases and J gave up 8 bases, with 10 bases separating them. The CDR3 runs to 12 residues.

The CDR3 DNA follows: TGTGCCAGCAGCCGAGGACAGTTGAGCTCTGGAAACACCATATATTTT. Translating it yields CASSRGQLSSGNTIYF. This chain connects TRBV5-4 to TRBJ1-3; D may be TRBD1 (6 bases). The CDR3 covers 16 residues. CDR1 and CDR2 (germline): SGHNT, YYREEE (reference sequence). Trimming removed 4 bases from V and 0 bases from J, with 14 bases in between.

J is TRBJ1-1 and V is TRBV3-1 (or the pseudogene TRBV3-2); 9 positions agree with TRBD1. The CDR3 is 14 amino acids. CDR1 is LGHDT and CDR2 is YNNKEL in the germline V gene (reference sequence). V gave up 2 bases and J gave up 6 bases; unmatched junction bases: 4. CDR3 coding DNA: TGTGCCAGCAGCCAAACAGGGGGCGAATCTGAAGCTTTCTTT. Encoded protein: CASSQTGGESEAFF.

Of note for this clone: Other DNA sequences of this sample code for an identical CDR3. The chain employs TRBV18 and TRBJ2-5; 10 positions agree with TRBD2. V was pared by 3 bases and J by 5 bases, with 3 bases of the junction left unmatched. The CDR3 length is 14 residues. The V gene's germline CDR1 is KGHSH and CDR2 LQKENI. CDR3 residues: CASSPPSGSETQYF. CDR3 nucleotide sequence: TGTGCCAGCTCACCTCCTAGCGGGAGTGAGACCCAGTACTTC.

This sequence joins TRBV11-2 and TRBJ1-1, with D tentatively TRBD1 (5 bases). Germline V gives CDR1 SGHAT, CDR2 FQNNGV. V was pared by 4 bases and J by 7 bases, with 7 bases between. The CDR3 sequence is 11 residues long. This chain's CDR3 is CASSYDSEAFF. DNA of the CDR3: TGTGCCAGCAGCTACGACAGTGAAGCTTTCTTT.

The V call is TRBV19, the J call TRBJ1-2; possible D gene TRBD1, 6 bases. With 9 bases removed from V and 7 bases from J, the gap between germline ends came to 21 bases. The CDR3 has 14 residues. Looked up from germline, CDR1 is LNHDA and CDR2 is SQIVND (reference sequence). DNA for the CDR3: TGTGCCAGCAAACCGGACAGTTCTCTCGTTGGCTACACCTTC. It translates to CASKPDSSLVGYTF.

The chain couples TRBV6-5 to TRBJ2-1; 13 bases align to TRBD2. The CDR3 extends over 14 amino acids. The trim removed 10 bases at V and 5 bases at J, leaving 5 bases unmatched. Germline values: CDR1 MNHEY, CDR2 SVGAGI. CDR3 DNA sequence: TGTGCCACCGGGGGACTAGCGGGGAACAATGAGCAGTTCTTC. As protein: CATGGLAGNNEQFF.

This clone was detected only a few times. The chain joins TRBV20-1 to TRBJ1-2; TRBD1 might be the D (6 bases). Trimming pared 3 bases from V and 7 bases from J, leaving 21 bases between. Germline CDR1 is DFQATT and CDR2 is SNEGSKA (reference sequence). The length of the CDR3 is 15 residues. The CDR3 loop reads CSASSSTPRGRGYTF. Here the CDR3 DNA reads TGCAGTGCTAGTAGTAGTACTCCCAGGGGCCGTGGCTACACCTTC.

The table lists this clone with a count of one. CDR3 protein: CAISDTGKNGNTIYF. In DNA form, the CDR3 reads TGTGCCATCAGTGACACCGGGAAAAATGGAAACACCATATATTTT. The chain joins TRBV10-3 to TRBJ1-3; D remains unclear. The germline V and J ends were trimmed by 3 bases and 3 bases, with 12 bases remaining between them. The CDR3 is 15 residues long. Germline V gene sequence: CDR1 ENHRY, CDR2 SYGVKD.

The genes are TRBV2 and TRBJ1-3, with D maybe TRBD1 (6 bases). In germline, CDR1 is SNHLY, CDR2 FYNNEI. V was trimmed by 1 base and J by 0 bases, leaving 13 bases between them. The CDR3 is 17 residues long. The CDR3: CASSEGRGRSSGNTIYF. The DNA for the CDR3 is TGTGCCAGCAGTGAAGGCAGGGGCCGAAGCTCTGGAAACACCATATATTTT.

The V gene is TRBV4-1, the J gene TRBJ1-6; no clear D. V lost 0 bases and J lost 10, with 13 bases in between. From germline, CDR1 is MGHRA and CDR2 YSYEKL. The CDR3 is 15 amino acids. For the CDR3, the DNA is TGCGCCAGCAGCCAAGAAGAGGAGGGCCCCTCACCCCTCCACTTT. Translating it yields CASSQEEEGPSPLHF.

The J gene is TRBJ1-2, the V gene TRBV4-1; D possibly corresponds to TRBD1 (6 bases). CDR3 length: 16 residues. CDR1 MGHRA and CDR2 YSYEKL come from the germline V gene. Trimming removed 3 bases at V and 4 bases at J, with 18 bases between. The CDR3 nucleotides are TGCGCCAGCAGCCATGAGGGCGGGGGGCAAGGCTATGGCTACACCTTC. Translated: CASSHEGGGQGYGYTF.

This clone showed up just once. This chain links TRBV6-5 with TRBJ1-2; no definite D call. Germline assignment: CDR1 MNHEY and CDR2 SVGAGI. The CDR3 extends over 13 amino acids. V was clipped by 6 bases and J by 8 bases, with 16 bases between them. The CDR3 is CASRPDKSGGYTF. The CDR3 DNA reads TGTGCCAGCAGACCCGACAAGAGCGGCGGCTACACCTTC.

The rearrangement joins TRBV4-1 to TRBJ2-1; 8 bases agree with TRBD2. Germline CDR1 is MGHRA and CDR2 is YSYEKL. The trim removed 5 bases at V and 8 bases at J, leaving 11 bases unmatched. The CDR3 length is 15 residues. The CDR3 nucleotides read TGCGCCAGCAGCACCACCGGGACTAGTATCTATGAGCAGTTCTTC. This sequence encodes CASSTTGTSIYEQFF.

This rearrangement joins TRBV28 to TRBJ1-5, with 12 bases fitting TRBD1. Germline-derived CDR1 and CDR2 are MDHEN and SYDVKM. The CDR3 consists of 16 residues. V lost 4 bases, J lost 6 bases, and 7 bases stayed unmatched. The CDR3 sequence: CASSSPGQGAVQPQHF. The CDR3 DNA reads as TGTGCCAGCAGTTCACCGGGACAGGGGGCTGTTCAGCCCCAGCATTTT.

The J gene is TRBJ2-1, the V gene TRBV11-2, with 9 bases identical to TRBD2. The CDR3 runs 16 residues. V shed 1 base and J 2 bases; nucleotides not matched to a gene: 3. Germline V CDR1 and CDR2: SGHAT, FQNNGV. The CDR3 loop is CASSLVVAGAYNEQFF. For the CDR3, the DNA is TGTGCCAGCAGCTTAGTGGTAGCGGGGGCCTACAATGAGCAGTTCTTC.

This clone was detected only a few times. The CDR3 DNA follows: TGTGCCAGCAGCACCCGGACAGGAAACTATGGCTACACCTTC. Translation gives CASSTRTGNYGYTF. This sequence joins TRBV5-4 and TRBJ1-2; 7 bases agree with TRBD1. The V segment lost 4 bases and the J segment 2 bases; nucleotides outside the gene matches: 5. Germline CDR1 reads SGHNT; CDR2 reads YYREEE (reference sequence). The CDR3 length is 14 residues. Filled out from reference TRBV5-4 and TRBJ1-2, the complete variable domain reads ETGVTQSPTHLIKTRGQQVTLRCSSQSGHNTVSWYQQALGQGPQFIFQYYREEENGRGNFPPRFSGLQFPNYSSELNVNALELDDSALYLCASSTRTGNYGYTFGSGTRLTVV.

The CDR3 reads CASSPRSGDTEAFF. The CDR3 nucleotides read TGTGCCAGCTCACCACGATCAGGGGACACTGAAGCTTTCTTT. V usage is TRBV18 and J usage is TRBJ1-1; D is possibly TRBD1 (6 bases). This CDR3 contains 14 residues. CDR1 and CDR2 from the germline V gene are KGHSH and LQKENI. V was cut by 1 base and J by 3 bases, with 9 bases left in between.

CDR3 protein: CASSSARSRNTGELFF. DNA of the CDR3: TGTGCCAGCAGCTCCGCTAGATCTCGTAACACCGGGGAGCTGTTTTTT. The chain joins TRBV5-4 to TRBJ2-2; D gene unclear. This CDR3 is built from 16 residues. The germline V and J ends were trimmed by 3 bases and 2 bases, with 14 bases remaining between them. The V gene's germline CDR1 is SGHNT and CDR2 YYREEE (reference sequence).

In this sample, this clone turned up a few times. The CDR3 bases are TGTGCCAGCAGCTTGACAGGGGTAAACACCATATATTTT. It encodes CASSLTGVNTIYF. The J gene is TRBJ1-3, the V gene TRBV5-5, with 7 bases lining up with TRBD1. There are 13 residues in the CDR3. V was pared by 1 base and J by 6 bases, with 1 base of the junction left unmatched. CDR1 is SGHKS, CDR2 YYEKEE, per germline (reference sequence). The variable domain in full, with the rest retrieved from reference TRBV5-5 and TRBJ1-3, is DAGVTQSPTHLIKTRGQQVTLRCSPISGHKSVSWYQQVLGQGPQFIFQYYEKEERGRGNFPDRFSARQFPNYSSELNVNALLLGDSALYLCASSLTGVNTIYFGEGSWLTVV.

The chain uses TRBV19 and TRBJ2-1, with D perhaps matching TRBD2 (5 bases). The CDR3 runs 16 residues. The ends were cut back, 0 bases at V and 6 bases at J, with 15 bases in the middle. The germline CDR1 and CDR2 sequences are LNHDA and SQIVND (reference sequence). CDR3 protein: CASSIDRSGFANEQFF. For the CDR3, the DNA is TGTGCCAGTAGTATAGATCGGTCGGGATTTGCCAATGAGCAGTTCTTC.

This sequence joins TRBV7-9 and TRBJ1-6; 9 bases line up with TRBD1. The germline CDR1 and CDR2 sequences are SEHNR and FQNEAQ (reference sequence). This CDR3 is built from 15 residues. The J segment lost 6 bases and the V segment lost 3 bases, leaving 3 bases of the junction unmatched. The CDR3 protein is CASSFGTGPNSPLHF. CDR3 sequence (DNA): TGTGCCAGCAGCTTTGGGACAGGGCCTAATTCACCCCTCCACTTT.

The J gene is TRBJ2-2, the V gene TRBV18; a possible D gene is TRBD1 (5 bases). Deletions cut 8 bases from V and 0 bases from J, with 16 bases between. This CDR3 is built from 16 residues. Germline CDR1 KGHSH, CDR2 LQKENI. CDR3 protein: CASPSDTGANTGELFF. CDR3 DNA: TGTGCCAGCCCAAGTGATACAGGAGCGAACACCGGGGAGCTGTTTTTT.